A single sample is the source of the 24 T cell receptor beta chains below, sequenced in a study of blood T cell repertoires in COVID-19. The data were produced by immunoSEQ multiplex PCR, yet TCRdb's version contains in-frame clones alone and is incomplete. The sample has about 58,000 clones, about 81% seen once. Sequencing used peripheral blood. These receptors all stem from a man in his fifties or sixties with COVID-19, enrolled during active disease.

J is TRBJ2-2 and V is TRBV6-1; a weak D match, TRBD1 (5 bases). Trimming stripped 5 bases from V and 2 bases from J, with 9 bases between. Germline assignment: CDR1 MNHNS and CDR2 SASEGT. The CDR3 covers 14 residues. The CDR3 coding sequence is TGTGCCAGCAGTCGCGACAGCAACACCGGGGAGCTGTTTTTT. Amino acids: CASSRDSNTGELFF.

The chain's CDR3 is CASSLTRTPGLWAKNIQYF. In nucleotides, the CDR3 is TGTGCCAGCAGCTTAACACGCACTCCGGGACTATGGGCCAAAAACATTCAGTACTTC. The genes are TRBV7-9 and TRBJ2-4; 7 bases fit TRBD2. Germline V gives CDR1 SEHNR, CDR2 FQNEAQ (reference sequence). The CDR3 runs 19 residues. J was trimmed by 1 base and V by 2 bases; bases with no gene match: 14.

The genes are TRBV5-7 and TRBJ2-7, with TRBD1 as a possible D gene (6 bases). TRBV5-7 is assigned to the ORF class and has an uncertain function. V shed 4 bases and J shed 2 bases, with 25 bases lying between them. CDR3 length equals 18 residues. The CDR3 is CASSAPWGQMGYTYEQYF. In DNA, the CDR3 is TGTGCCAGCAGCGCTCCATGGGGACAAATGGGATATACCTACGAGCAGTACTTC.

This clone appeared once. The chain is built from TRBV19 and TRBJ1-5, with unresolved D. There are 15 residues in the CDR3. Trimming shortened V by 3 bases and J by 9 bases, and 18 bases separated the two germline ends. The germline CDR1 and CDR2 sequences are LNHDA and SQIVND (reference sequence). CDR3 sequence reads: CASSIKTFGESPQHF. The CDR3 DNA follows: TGTGCCAGTAGTATCAAGACGTTCGGGGAATCGCCCCAGCATTTT.

The chain links TRBV6-2 or TRBV6-3 to TRBJ2-7; no reliable D call. This CDR3 comprises 13 residues. V was clipped by 6 bases and J by 2 bases, with 11 bases between them. CDR1 is MNHEY, CDR2 SVGEGT, per germline. CDR3 nucleotide sequence: TGTGCCAGCAGCCCCTTCCCTACCTACGAGCAGTACTTC. Translated, it gives CASSPFPTYEQYF.

Only a few counts were recorded for this clone. This chain connects TRBV7-8 to TRBJ1-3, with D tentatively TRBD1 (5 bases). Germline assignment: CDR1 SGHVS and CDR2 FQNEAQ. Trimming left V 5 bases short and J 2 bases short, with 16 bases between. The CDR3 has 16 residues. CDR3 protein: CASSRIMQGAGNTIYF. Here the CDR3 DNA reads TGTGCCAGCAGCCGGATCATGCAGGGCGCTGGAAACACCATATATTTT.

The J gene is TRBJ2-7, the V gene TRBV14; 8 bases align to TRBD2. Germline assignment: CDR1 SGHDN and CDR2 FVKESK. The CDR3 loop spans 18 amino acids. V shed 0 bases and J 0 bases; nucleotides not matched to a gene: 10. CDR3 nucleotides: TGTGCCAGCAGCCAAGATCAAGGTCGGGGGGGCCTCTCCTACGAGCAGTACTTC. Translating gives CASSQDQGRGGLSYEQYF.

This sequence joins TRBV6-6 and TRBJ2-7; TRBD1 agrees at 10 bases. Germline assignment: CDR1 MNHNY and CDR2 SVGAGI (reference sequence). Trimming cost V 6 bases and J 6 bases; bases outside gene matches: 8. This CDR3 is built from 14 residues. The CDR3, as DNA: TGTGCCAGCAGGAAGGGACAGGGGACCCTCGAGCAGTACTTC. It specifies CASRKGQGTLEQYF.

This chain links TRBV5-1 with TRBJ1-4; TRBD1 is a possible D gene (6 bases). V was trimmed by 0 bases and J by 10 bases, leaving 13 bases between them. The CDR3 length is 14 residues. Germline V lookup: CDR1 SGHRS, CDR2 YFSETQ. This CDR3 is CASSLEDSMGKLFF. As DNA, the CDR3 is TGCGCCAGCAGCTTGGAGGACAGCATGGGAAAACTGTTTTTT.

This rearrangement joins TRBV27 to TRBJ1-6, with unresolved D. Trimming stripped 3 bases from V and 3 bases from J, with 3 bases between. The CDR3 totals 13 residues. The germline gives CDR1 MNHEY, CDR2 SMNVEV (reference sequence). The CDR3 reads CASSFYYNSPLHF. CDR3 bases: TGTGCCAGCAGTTTTTACTATAATTCACCCCTCCACTTT.

This chain uses TRBV7-2 with TRBJ1-6; no clear D gene. This CDR3 region has 15 residues. Between the trimmed V and J ends, which lost 8 bases and 7 bases, there was a span of 18 bases. The germline gives CDR1 SGHTA, CDR2 FQGNSA. The CDR3 loop reads CASSYSGQKNSPLHF. The CDR3 bases are TGTGCCAGCTCCTATAGCGGGCAGAAGAATTCACCCCTCCACTTT.

This clone was counted between two and nine times. The rearrangement joins TRBV5-1 to TRBJ1-3, with D uncertain. There are 14 residues in the CDR3. Trimming took off 1 base at V and 0 bases at J, with 5 bases between the two ends. Germline CDR1 and CDR2: SGHRS and YFSETQ. The CDR3 reads CASSLTVSGNTIYF. CDR3 DNA: TGCGCCAGCAGCTTGACAGTCTCTGGAAACACCATATATTTT.

This chain connects TRBV4-1 to TRBJ2-3; 11 bases map to TRBD2. CDR1 and CDR2 (germline): MGHRA, YSYEKL. V gave up 0 bases and J gave up 6 bases; unmatched junction bases: 17. The length of the CDR3 is 20 residues. The CDR3 DNA follows: TGCGCCAGCAGCCAAGACCCCTCCATTACTAGCGGGAGTTTCATGGATACGCAGTATTTT. This gives the protein CASSQDPSITSGSFMDTQYF.

The chain employs TRBV11-2 and TRBJ2-7, with D perhaps TRBD2 (5 bases). This CDR3 region has 13 residues. The V end lost 5 bases, the J end lost 0 bases, and 8 bases lay between the germline ends. Germline CDR1 is SGHAT and CDR2 is FQNNGV. Here the CDR3 DNA reads TGTGCCAGCAGCCTTACTAGCTCCTACGAGCAGTACTTC. This translates into CASSLTSSYEQYF.

This clone appeared once. The chain couples TRBV7-8 to TRBJ2-7; no definite D call. Germline values: CDR1 SGHVS, CDR2 FQNEAQ. This CDR3 region has 14 residues. The V gene lost 1 base and the J gene lost 6 bases, with 13 bases spanning the gap. This chain's CDR3 is CASSLVDGPSEQYF. CDR3 sequence (DNA): TGTGCCAGCAGCTTAGTCGATGGGCCCAGCGAGCAGTACTTC.

J is TRBJ2-2 and V is TRBV29-1; possible D gene TRBD2, 5 bases. V lost 2 bases, J lost 5 bases, and 15 bases lay in between. The germline CDR1 and CDR2 sequences are SQVTM and ANQGSEA. The CDR3 has 15 residues. CDR3 amino acids: CSVESLAGSTGELFF. CDR3 in DNA: TGCAGCGTTGAAAGTCTAGCTGGATCGACCGGGGAGCTGTTTTTT.

The rearrangement links TRBV7-3 to TRBJ2-1; TRBD2 matches 12 bases. The CDR3 has 15 amino acids. The junction had 6 bases not matched to a gene; V was cut back by 5 bases and J by 7 bases. Germline V CDR1 and CDR2: SGHTA, FQGTGA. In DNA form, the CDR3 reads TGTGCCAGCAGCAAGACTAGCGGGAGAGTAAATGAGCAGTTCTTC. It yields the protein CASSKTSGRVNEQFF.

This clone was observed a single time. In DNA form, the CDR3 reads TGTGCCAGCAGTCGACAGGGAGGTCGGGAGCTGTTTTTT. This translates into CASSRQGGRELFF. The chain uses TRBV27 and TRBJ2-2, with a possible D match to TRBD1 (7 bases). Germline V gives CDR1 MNHEY, CDR2 SMNVEV (reference sequence). Trimming took off 5 bases at V and 9 bases at J, with 13 bases between the two ends. CDR3 length: 13 residues.

This rearrangement joins TRBV27 to TRBJ2-2, with 9 bases aligning to TRBD1. V trimming: 5 bases; J trimming: 6 bases; junction bases outside the gene matches: 4. Germline assignment: CDR1 MNHEY and CDR2 SMNVEV (reference sequence). The CDR3 runs to 14 residues. CDR3 region: CASSTWTGAGELFF. The CDR3 nucleotides read TGTGCCAGCAGTACTTGGACAGGGGCCGGGGAGCTGTTTTTT.

This chain uses TRBV29-1 with TRBJ2-1; TRBD2 might be the D (5 bases). The CDR3 has 15 residues. Trimming took off 5 bases at V and 8 bases at J, with 22 bases between the two ends. Germline V gene data show CDR1 as SQVTM and CDR2 as ANQGSEA. CDR3 in amino acids: CSVQLGSLNGDEQFF. The CDR3 DNA reads as TGCAGCGTTCAACTAGGCTCCCTAAACGGCGATGAGCAGTTCTTC.

The chain couples TRBV2 to TRBJ2-5, with D perhaps TRBD1 (6 bases). Per the germline V gene, CDR1 is SNHLY and CDR2 is FYNNEI. The ends were cut back, 6 bases at V and 6 bases at J, with 14 bases in the middle. CDR3 length equals 13 residues. The CDR3, as DNA: TGTGCCAGCAGCGCCCAGGGGCAAAAGACCCAGTACTTC. This translates into CASSAQGQKTQYF.

The chain links TRBV27 to TRBJ2-5; D may be TRBD1 (5 bases). Trimming stripped 3 bases from V and 2 bases from J, with 7 bases between. The CDR3 has 13 amino acids. The germline gives CDR1 MNHEY, CDR2 SMNVEV (reference sequence). DNA for the CDR3: TGTGCCAGCAGTTTTGGACAACAAGAGACCCAGTACTTC. Translating it yields CASSFGQQETQYF.

The chain has TRBV10-1 and TRBJ1-2; TRBD1 matches at 7 bases. Germline V gene lookup returns CDR1 WNHNN and CDR2 SYGVQD (reference sequence). With 2 bases clipped from V and 4 bases from J, the junction kept 4 bases outside the gene matches. The CDR3 covers 14 residues. CDR3 DNA sequence: TGCGCCAGCAGTGAGGAGACAGGGCTCTATGGCTACACCTTC. As protein: CASSEETGLYGYTF.

This clone was recorded once. V and J are TRBV7-2 and TRBJ2-1; TRBD2 aligns across 9 bases. In germline, CDR1 is SGHTA, CDR2 FQGNSA. The CDR3 extends over 14 amino acids. Trimming at V came to 3 bases and at J to 6 bases, leaving 3 bases not matched to a gene. The CDR3 reads CASSFASGTNEQFF. The CDR3 nucleotides are TGTGCCAGCAGCTTTGCTAGCGGGACCAATGAGCAGTTCTTC. Using reference TRBV7-2 and TRBJ2-1 for the parts outside the CDR3, the full variable domain is GAGVSQSPSNKVTEKGKDVELRCDPISGHTALYWYRQSLGQGLEFLIYFQGNSAPDKSGLPSDRFSAERTGGSVSTLTIQRTQQEDSAVYLCASSFASGTNEQFFGPGTRLTVL.